Reported below is one TCR beta chain. Which antigen it targets is not known. Per-base quality was not reported, and no clone a single base away is much larger than it. These data originate in a study of cytomegalovirus exposure and HLA in healthy donors (dated by TCRdb to the late 2010s). Regarding the study in general: The 500 to 700 repertoires of the first cohort and the 120 validation repertoires were produced on the same platform, according to a later analysis. Along with the roughly 670-subject first cohort, a separate validation cohort of around 120 different subjects was used. To predict cytomegalovirus infection status, the study brought together high-throughput TCR immunosequencing, statistical association of individual TCRs with disease status, and machine learning. The aim of the study was to test whether cataloging public T cell receptors could identify signatures of past pathogen exposure. Results and caveats for the whole study, not just this receptor: Of the cluster scores, approximately 95% were above 0 in a later analysis, which found that TCRs clustered in the first cohort also tended to co-occur in the 120 or so validation repertoires. Cytomegalovirus status was reported to be diagnosed by the classifier with high specificity and sensitivity in both the original and validation cohorts. The study listed approximately 160 TCR beta chains as associated with cytomegalovirus. It was suggested by the authors that the approach could potentially be generalized to other disease states and immunological phenotypes. In vitro tests confirmed that a few of the cytomegalovirus-associated TCR beta chains recognize cytomegalovirus antigens. The validation cohort had no HLA typing available for a later analysis, so co-occurrence within that cohort was assessed over all 110 or so repertoires. Across donors, most TCR sequences were observed very rarely, whereas some public TCRs were present in many individuals.

The CDR3 runs 15 amino acids, cysteine and phenylalanine included. Only the CDR3 portion is preserved as DNA: 45 bases, with reading frame beginning at the first base. V is cut back by 2 bases and J by 0 bases, with 3 bases in the junction unmatched. CDR1 MNHEY and CDR2 SVGAGI were looked up in the germline V gene. Receptors were amplified or captured by the immunoSEQ multiplex PCR assay. As for the authors' bioinformatics: A statistical classification framework was developed to diagnose cytomegalovirus status using the catalog of TCR beta chain sequences. The clones in this table, taken by TCRdb from immuneACCESS, are in-frame only. Not every clone is retained; where verified, under half of the shortfall comes from an unresolved V gene, and the cause of the rest is unknown. That table is the source of V, J and clone size, and D and trimming were worked out from the DNA. The sample table contains 250,000 to 400,000 clones; only one count was recorded for over 75% of them. Around 0.91% of the sample goes to the ten largest clones.

Separate from the approximately 670-subject first cohort, the validation cohort of roughly 120 subjects was the group to which the donors belonged. The sequenced sample was PBMCs. The TCR was taken from a man aged 25 to 45 in good health and CMV-seronegative. This sequence uses TRBV6-5 and TRBJ1-1, with TRBD1 identical over 7 junction bases. The nucleotide sequence reads as follows: TGTGCCAGCAGTTACGGACAGGCTATGAACACTGAAGCTTTCTTT. This yields the protein CASSYGQAMNTEAFF.